In this sample, the clone carrying this T cell receptor beta chain turned up a few times. Antigen: not known. The data belong to a study of cytomegalovirus exposure and HLA in healthy donors. General study points: Follow-up analysis later connected one missense variant in DCLRE1C with trimming of TCR beta V- and J-genes. Altogether, some 170 TCR beta chains were recorded as cytomegalovirus-associated.

Between the trimmed V and J ends, which lost 0 bases and 2 bases, there was a span of 8 bases. CDR1 is SGHRS, CDR2 YFSETQ, per germline. The CDR3 length is 14 residues. PCR amplification relied on 60 Vbeta primers (plus 13 Jbeta primers). As originally analysed: An analysis that came later counted around 80 million unique TCR beta chains, around 12 million shared. Measured with immunoSEQ multiplex PCR; TCRdb has only the in-frame clones, and not every one. V and J calls and clone size are copied from that table; D and trimming were computed from the DNA. The sample yields 150,000 to 200,000 clones, approximately 80% seen once.

The receptor was derived from a man under 40 in good health and CMV-seropositive. Sequenced: PBMCs. This chain connects TRBV5-1 to TRBJ1-1, with D hard to call. The CDR3 DNA reads TGCGCCAGCAGCTTGGCCGGAGGTAACACTGAAGCTTTCTTT. Protein: CASSLAGGNTEAFF. Drawing the rest from reference TRBV5-1 and TRBJ1-1, the complete variable domain is KAGVTQTPRYLIKTRGQQVTLSCSPISGHRSVSWYQQTPGQGLQFLFEYFSETQRNKGNFPGRFSGRQFSNSRSEMNVSTLELGDSALYLCASSLAGGNTEAFFGQGTRLTVV.